The TCR beta chain under discussion was sequenced for a study of shared clonotypes between healthy human individuals. Overall study results and limits: Some naive CD4 clonotypes, roughly 4.5%, turned up in common across a handful of donors.

V lost 2 bases to trimming and J lost 4 bases, with 8 bases between them. The CDR3 consists of 13 residues. Germline V lookup: CDR1 MNHEY, CDR2 SVGAGI. CD8 cells regarded as naive lacked CD45RO, were positively chosen for CCR7, and omitted terminally differentiated effector memory CD45RA+ cells. Measured with immunoSEQ multiplex PCR; TCRdb has only the in-frame clones, and not every one. The repertoire holds about 1,900,000 clones, with 85% to 95% as singletons. Comment on this clone: Its antigen is currently unknown. The sample carries other DNA sequences with the same CDR3.

The rearrangement uses TRBV6-5 and TRBJ1-1; the D gene is possibly TRBD1 (5 bases). This TCR was recovered from a man aged 18 to 35 in good health. Sequences were obtained from naive CD8+ T cells sorted from blood. The CDR3 sequence: CASSYGGVTEAFF. CDR3 nucleotide sequence: TGTGCCAGCAGTTACGGAGGGGTCACTGAAGCTTTCTTT.